These T cell receptor beta chains were read from a single sample in a study of vaccination effects on CD4 cells after COVID-19. The antigens for these receptors are not known. Measured with immunoSEQ multiplex PCR; TCRdb has only the in-frame clones, and not every one. This table holds roughly 70,000 clones, 60% to 75% found once. Sample: CD4+ T cells from PBMCs cultured with HIV peptides, taken before COVID-19 vaccination. These TCRs come from a human donor who had a prior SARS-CoV-2 infection. CDR3s include the opening cysteine and the closing phenylalanine or tryptophan. Fields, in order: D gene, V gene, J gene, clone size, CDR3 protein, CDR3 DNA. The D gene is left open where the match is weak. The size of a clone is reported for some rows only, either as once, few or many, or as a class for expanded clones.

>TRBD1|TRBV14|TRBJ1-1|.
CASSPRGRWLWTEAFF
TGTGCCAGCAGCCCGAGGGGGCGTTGGCTGTGGACTGAAGCTTTCTTT
>TRBD1|TRBV7-2|TRBJ2-1|.
CASSRGQGSYNEQFF
TGTGCCAGCAGCCGCGGACAGGGGTCCTACAATGAGCAGTTCTTC
>.|TRBV5-1|TRBJ2-7|.
CASSLYLGLTEQYF
TGCGCCAGCAGCCTCTACCTAGGACTTACCGAGCAGTACTTC
>.|TRBV19|TRBJ1-2|.
CASSIEQGSYYGYTF
TGTGCCAGTAGTATAGAGCAGGGGTCGTACTATGGCTACACCTTC
>.|TRBV2|TRBJ2-2|once
CASRQGGIGELFF
TGTGCCAGCAGGCAGGGGGGAATCGGGGAGCTGTTTTTT
>TRBD1|TRBV5-1|TRBJ2-7|.
CASSTLRQGNEQYF
TGCGCCAGCAGCACTCTTAGACAGGGCAACGAGCAGTACTTC
>TRBD2|TRBV15|TRBJ2-7|.
CATSREKIRSIRTSGSRDEQYF
TGTGCCACCAGCAGAGAGAAGATCCGGTCGATTAGGACTAGCGGGAGCCGGGACGAGCAGTACTTC
>.|TRBV5-1|TRBJ1-1|few
CASSQQGPLTEAFF
TGCGCCAGCAGCCAACAGGGTCCGTTGACTGAAGCTTTCTTT
>.|TRBV7-2|TRBJ1-1|.
CASSLDRNTEAFF
TGTGCCAGCAGCTTAGACAGGAACACTGAAGCTTTCTTT
>.|TRBV7-9|TRBJ1-6|.
CASSLSASNSPLHF
TGTGCCAGCAGCTTGTCGGCGAGTAATTCACCCCTCCACTTT
>.|TRBV18|TRBJ2-7|once
CASSLTRKTSYEQYF
TGTGCCAGCTCACTCACCAGGAAGACCTCCTACGAGCAGTACTTC
>TRBD1|TRBV7-3|TRBJ2-3|.
CASSLSGTGADTQYF
TGTGCCAGCAGCTTAAGCGGGACAGGGGCAGATACGCAGTATTTT
>TRBD1|TRBV14|TRBJ1-1|.
CASSQDSLGQARAFF
TGTGCCAGCAGCCAAGACTCGTTAGGACAGGCGAGAGCTTTCTTT
>.|TRBV10-3|TRBJ2-7|few
CAISVGGRSSYEQYF
TGTGCCATCAGTGTTGGTGGCCGCTCCTCCTACGAGCAGTACTTC
>.|TRBV2|TRBJ1-1|.
CASSEWGGRAEAFF
TGTGCCAGCAGTGAATGGGGGGGGCGGGCTGAAGCTTTCTTT